The source of this T cell receptor (beta chain) is a study of OX40 agonist ivuxolimab in advanced cancers. Study information: Patients assigned to dose escalation were diagnosed with hepatocellular carcinoma, melanoma, renal cell or head and neck cancer.

In the case of this clone: The antigen remains unidentified.

General study results and limits: Relative to CD4+, CD8+ T cells held more expanded clones on average.

Germline assignment: CDR1 SGHVS and CDR2 FQNEAQ. This CDR3 has 18 amino acids. Trimming at V came to 4 bases and at J to 0 bases, leaving 9 bases not matched to a gene. Method: immunoSEQ multiplex PCR; TCRdb's copy keeps in-frame clones and lacks some. The repertoire holds 35,000 to 45,000 clones, more than 80% seen once, with about a sixth in the top ten. The sequence derives from an adult with an advanced solid tumor such as melanoma, head and neck, liver or kidney cancer. This chain links TRBV7-8 with TRBJ2-6; 7 bases align to TRBD1. The specimen was CD4+ or CD8+ T cells sorted from blood, collected in a trial of the OX40 agonist ivuxolimab. The DNA for the CDR3 is TGTGCCAGCAGCTACCGACAGGGACCAAGCTCTGGGGCCAACGTCCTGACTTTC. It yields the protein CASSYRQGPSSGANVLTF.